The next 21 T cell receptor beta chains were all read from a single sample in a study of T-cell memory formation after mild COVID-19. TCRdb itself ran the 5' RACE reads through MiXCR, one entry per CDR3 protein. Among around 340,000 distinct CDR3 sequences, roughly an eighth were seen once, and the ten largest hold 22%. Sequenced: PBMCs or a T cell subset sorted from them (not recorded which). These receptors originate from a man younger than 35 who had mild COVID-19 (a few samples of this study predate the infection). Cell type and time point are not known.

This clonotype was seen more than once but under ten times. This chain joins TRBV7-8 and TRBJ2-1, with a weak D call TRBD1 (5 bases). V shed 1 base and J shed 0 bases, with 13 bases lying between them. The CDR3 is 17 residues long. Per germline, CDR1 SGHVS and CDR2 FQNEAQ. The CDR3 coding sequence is TGTGCCAGCAGCTTAGGGGGCATCGGGCGCTCCTACAATGAGCAGTTCTTC. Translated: CASSLGGIGRSYNEQFF.

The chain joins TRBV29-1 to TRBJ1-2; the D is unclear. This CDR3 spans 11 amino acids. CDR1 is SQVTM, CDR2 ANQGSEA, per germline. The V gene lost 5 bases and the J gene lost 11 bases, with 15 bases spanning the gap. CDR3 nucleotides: TGCAGCGTTCCGGAGCCGAAGGCTTACACCTTC. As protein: CSVPEPKAYTF. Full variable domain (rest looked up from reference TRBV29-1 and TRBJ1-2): SAVISQKPSRDICQRGTSLTIQCQVDSQVTMMFWYRQQPGQSLTLIATANQGSEATYESGFVIDKFPISRPNLTFSTLTVSNMSPEDSSIYLCSVPEPKAYTFGSGTRLTVV.

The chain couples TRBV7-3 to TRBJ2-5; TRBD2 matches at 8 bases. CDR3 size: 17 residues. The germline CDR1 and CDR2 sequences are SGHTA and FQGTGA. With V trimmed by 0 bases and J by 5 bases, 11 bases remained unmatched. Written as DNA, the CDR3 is TGTGCCAGCAGCTTAACGTCCGGCTTAGCGGGGAGGGAGACCCAGTACTTC. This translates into CASSLTSGLAGRETQYF.

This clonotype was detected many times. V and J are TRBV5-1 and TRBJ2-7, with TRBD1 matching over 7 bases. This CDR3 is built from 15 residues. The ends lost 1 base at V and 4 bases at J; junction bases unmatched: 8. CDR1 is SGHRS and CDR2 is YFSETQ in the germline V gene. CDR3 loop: CASSLQGEGVYEQYF. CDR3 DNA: TGCGCCAGCAGCTTGCAGGGGGAAGGCGTGTACGAGCAGTACTTC.

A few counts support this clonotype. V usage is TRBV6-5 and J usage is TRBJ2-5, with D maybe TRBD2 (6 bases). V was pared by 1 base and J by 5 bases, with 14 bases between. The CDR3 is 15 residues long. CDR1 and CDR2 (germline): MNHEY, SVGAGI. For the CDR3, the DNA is TGTGCCAGCAGTTACTATGGCGGGGCGGGGGAGACCCAGTACTTC. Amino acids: CASSYYGGAGETQYF.

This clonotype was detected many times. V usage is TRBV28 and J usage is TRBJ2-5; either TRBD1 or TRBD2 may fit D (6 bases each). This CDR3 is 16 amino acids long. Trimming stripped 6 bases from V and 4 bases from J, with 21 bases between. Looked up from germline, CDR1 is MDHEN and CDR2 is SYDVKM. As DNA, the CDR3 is TGTGCCAGCAGACGTGGCCGGGGGCTCTGGGGAGAGACCCAGTACTTC. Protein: CASRRGRGLWGETQYF.

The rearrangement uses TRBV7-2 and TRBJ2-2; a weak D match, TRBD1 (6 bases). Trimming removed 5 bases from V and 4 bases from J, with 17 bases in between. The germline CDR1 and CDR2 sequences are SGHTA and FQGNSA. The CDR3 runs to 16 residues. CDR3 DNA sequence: TGTGCCAGCAGCCCACAGGCAGGGGTTCGCACCGGGGAGCTGTTTTTT. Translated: CASSPQAGVRTGELFF. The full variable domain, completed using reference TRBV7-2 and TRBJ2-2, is GAGVSQSPSNKVTEKGKDVELRCDPISGHTALYWYRQSLGQGLEFLIYFQGNSAPDKSGLPSDRFSAERTGGSVSTLTIQRTQQEDSAVYLCASSPQAGVRTGELFFGEGSRLTVL.

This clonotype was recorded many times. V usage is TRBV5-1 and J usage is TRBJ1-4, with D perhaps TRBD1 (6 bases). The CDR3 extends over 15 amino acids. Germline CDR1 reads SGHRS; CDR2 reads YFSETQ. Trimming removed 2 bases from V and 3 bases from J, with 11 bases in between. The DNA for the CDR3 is TGCGCCAGCAGCTTTTTACAGGGAGCTAATGAAAAACTGTTTTTT. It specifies CASSFLQGANEKLFF. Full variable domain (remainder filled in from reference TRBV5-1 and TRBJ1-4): KAGVTQTPRYLIKTRGQQVTLSCSPISGHRSVSWYQQTPGQGLQFLFEYFSETQRNKGNFPGRFSGRQFSNSRSEMNVSTLELGDSALYLCASSFLQGANEKLFFGSGTQLSVL.

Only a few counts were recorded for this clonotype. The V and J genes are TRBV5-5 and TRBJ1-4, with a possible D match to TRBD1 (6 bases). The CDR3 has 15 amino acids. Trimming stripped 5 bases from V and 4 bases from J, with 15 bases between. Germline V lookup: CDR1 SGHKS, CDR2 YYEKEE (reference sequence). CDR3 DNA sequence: TGTGCCAGCAGTGTCCCAACAGGGTTTAATGAAAAACTGTTTTTT. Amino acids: CASSVPTGFNEKLFF.

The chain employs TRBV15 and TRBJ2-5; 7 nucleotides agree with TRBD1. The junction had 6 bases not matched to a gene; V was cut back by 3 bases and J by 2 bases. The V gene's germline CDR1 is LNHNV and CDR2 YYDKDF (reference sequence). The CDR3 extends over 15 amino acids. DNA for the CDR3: TGTGCCACCAGCAGGCCCCCGGGACAGCAAGAGACCCAGTACTTC. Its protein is CATSRPPGQQETQYF.

The CDR3 sequence is CASSSGRRETQYF. CDR3 DNA: TGTGCCAGCAGCTCCGGGAGGCGAGAGACCCAGTACTTC. V gene TRBV5-8 combines with J gene TRBJ2-5; 7 bases map to TRBD2. Germline V CDR1 and CDR2: SGHTS, YDEGEE. J lost 4 bases, V lost 3 bases, and 3 bases had no gene match. CDR3 length equals 13 residues.

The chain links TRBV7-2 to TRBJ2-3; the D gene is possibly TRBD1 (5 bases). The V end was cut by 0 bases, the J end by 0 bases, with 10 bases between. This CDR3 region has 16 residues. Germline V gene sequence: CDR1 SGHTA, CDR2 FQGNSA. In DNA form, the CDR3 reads TGTGCCAGCAGCTTAGCGCCGTGGGGCAGCACAGATACGCAGTATTTT. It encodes CASSLAPWGSTDTQYF. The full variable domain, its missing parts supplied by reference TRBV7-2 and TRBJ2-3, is GAGVSQSPSNKVTEKGKDVELRCDPISGHTALYWYRQSLGQGLEFLIYFQGNSAPDKSGLPSDRFSAERTGGSVSTLTIQRTQQEDSAVYLCASSLAPWGSTDTQYFGPGTRLTVL.

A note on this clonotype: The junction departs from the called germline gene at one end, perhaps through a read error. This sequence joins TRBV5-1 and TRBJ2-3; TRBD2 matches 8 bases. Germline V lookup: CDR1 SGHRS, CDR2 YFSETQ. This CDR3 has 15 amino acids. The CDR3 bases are TGCGCAAGCAGCTTGGATAATAGCGGGGACGGTACGCAGTATTTT. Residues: CASSLDNSGDGTQYF.

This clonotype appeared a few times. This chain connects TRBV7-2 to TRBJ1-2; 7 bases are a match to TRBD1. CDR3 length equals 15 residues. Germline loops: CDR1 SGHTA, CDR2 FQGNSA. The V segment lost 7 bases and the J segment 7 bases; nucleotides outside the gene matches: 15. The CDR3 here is CASTPSRRGNLGYTF. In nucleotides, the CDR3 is TGTGCCAGCACCCCCTCCCGCAGGGGGAATCTTGGCTACACCTTC.

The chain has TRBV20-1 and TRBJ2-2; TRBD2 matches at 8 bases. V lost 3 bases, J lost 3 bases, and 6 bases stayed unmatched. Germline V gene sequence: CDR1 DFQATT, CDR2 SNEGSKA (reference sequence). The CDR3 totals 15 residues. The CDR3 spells CSARTSGGHTGELFF. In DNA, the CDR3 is TGCAGTGCTAGGACGAGCGGGGGCCACACCGGGGAGCTGTTTTTT.

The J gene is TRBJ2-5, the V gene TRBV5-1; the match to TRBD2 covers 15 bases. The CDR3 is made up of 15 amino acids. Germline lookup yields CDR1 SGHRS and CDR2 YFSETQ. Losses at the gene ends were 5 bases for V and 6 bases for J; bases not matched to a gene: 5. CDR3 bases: TGCGCCAGCAGAACCGGGACTAGCGGGGGGCAGACCCAGTACTTC. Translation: CASRTGTSGGQTQYF.

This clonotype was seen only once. The CDR3 here is CASSSGTGSFEQYV. The CDR3 nucleotides are TGTGCCAGCAGCTCCGGGACAGGGTCCTTCGAGCAGTACGTC. The chain joins TRBV11-2 to TRBJ2-7, with 9 bases aligning to TRBD1. Germline loops: CDR1 SGHAT, CDR2 FQNNGV. This CDR3 contains 14 residues.

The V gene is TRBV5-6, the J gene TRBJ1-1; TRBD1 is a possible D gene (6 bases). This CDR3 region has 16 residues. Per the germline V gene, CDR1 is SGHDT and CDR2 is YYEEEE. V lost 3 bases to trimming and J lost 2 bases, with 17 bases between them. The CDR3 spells CASSWEGQNLNTEAFF. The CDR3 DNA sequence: TGTGCCAGCAGCTGGGAAGGACAGAATCTTAACACTGAAGCTTTCTTT.

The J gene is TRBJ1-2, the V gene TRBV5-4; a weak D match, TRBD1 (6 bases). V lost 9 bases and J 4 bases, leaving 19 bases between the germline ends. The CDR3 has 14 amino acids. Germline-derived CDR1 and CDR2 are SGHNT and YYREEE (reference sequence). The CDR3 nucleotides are TGTGCCACCGTGGGGGGCCCAGCTAGCTATGGCTACACCTTC. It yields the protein CATVGGPASYGYTF.

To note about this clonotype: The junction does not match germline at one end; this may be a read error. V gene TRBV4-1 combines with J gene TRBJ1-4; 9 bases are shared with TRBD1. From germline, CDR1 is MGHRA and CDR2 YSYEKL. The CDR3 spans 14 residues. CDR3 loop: CAISQDRGVEKLFF. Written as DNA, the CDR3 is TGCGCCATCAGCCAAGACAGGGGGGTTGAAAAACTGTTTTTT.

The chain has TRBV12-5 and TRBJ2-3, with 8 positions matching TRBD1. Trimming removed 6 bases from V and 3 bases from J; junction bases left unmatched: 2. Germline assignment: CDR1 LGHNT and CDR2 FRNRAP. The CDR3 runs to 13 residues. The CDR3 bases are TGTGCTAGTGGCCAGGGGGCAACAGATACGCAGTATTTT. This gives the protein CASGQGATDTQYF.